These 24 T cell receptor beta chains were sequenced from one sample in a study of T-cell reconstitution after alpha-beta-depleted transplantation in children. Unique molecular identifiers were used to barcode this TCRbeta library. A single record per CDR3 protein comes from TCRdb applying MiXCR to the PCR reads. Here the sample spans hundreds of thousands of distinct CDR3 sequences, 8% to 11% being singletons. Sample: PBMCs from the stem cell graft donor, taken from the stem cell graft. These receptors originate from a human donor who donated a stem cell graft to a child with acute myeloid leukemia.

The V and J genes are TRBV5-1 and TRBJ1-1; D gene uncertain. Germline CDR1 SGHRS, CDR2 YFSETQ. The CDR3 length is 15 residues. V was trimmed by 2 bases and J by 1 base, leaving 12 bases between them. The CDR3 coding sequence is TGCGCCAGCAGCTTTAATTTGGCAGGGAACACTGAAGCTTTCTTT. Protein: CASSFNLAGNTEAFF.

This clonotype was counted only a few times. The chain employs TRBV7-9 and TRBJ1-4; D ambiguous. This CDR3 is built from 12 residues. Germline CDR1 and CDR2: SEHNR and FQNEAQ (reference sequence). With 1 base removed from V and 11 bases from J, the gap between germline ends came to 8 bases. CDR3 protein: CASSLGTGKLFF. The CDR3 DNA reads TGTGCCAGCAGCTTAGGGACGGGGAAACTGTTTTTT.

This clonotype was seen a handful of times. This sequence joins TRBV29-1 and TRBJ2-7; 11 nucleotides agree with TRBD2. Losses at the gene ends were 0 bases for V and 3 bases for J; bases not matched to a gene: 4. The CDR3 has 15 amino acids. The V gene's germline CDR1 is SQVTM and CDR2 ANQGSEA. CDR3 region: CSVEDTTSGNYEQYF. DNA of the CDR3: TGCAGCGTTGAAGACACGACTAGCGGGAACTACGAGCAGTACTTC.

The chain has TRBV4-2 and TRBJ2-1, with 13 bases matching TRBD2. The germline gives CDR1 LGHNA, CDR2 YNFKEQ. The J segment lost 6 bases and the V segment lost 4 bases, leaving 6 bases of the junction unmatched. This CDR3 is built from 16 residues. The CDR3 is CASSPLLAGGSNEQFF. In DNA, the CDR3 is TGTGCCAGCAGCCCGTTACTAGCGGGAGGGTCCAATGAGCAGTTCTTC.

The chain couples TRBV7-2 to TRBJ2-7, with 11 bases fitting TRBD2. J gave up 0 bases and V 4 bases, and 8 bases lay outside the gene matches. The germline V gene has CDR1 SGHTA and CDR2 FQGNSA. The length of the CDR3 is 17 residues. CDR3 protein: CASSSLAGGALSYEQYF. In DNA, the CDR3 is TGTGCCAGCAGCTCCCTAGCGGGAGGCGCCCTCTCCTACGAGCAGTACTTC.

This clonotype was recorded a few times. The chain uses TRBV30 and TRBJ1-4; D remains unclear. V dropped 7 bases and J dropped 1 base, with 13 bases sitting between them. From germline, CDR1 is GTSNPN and CDR2 SVGIG (reference sequence). The CDR3 sequence is 14 residues long. CDR3 in amino acids: CASPGGGTNEKLFF. CDR3 in DNA: TGTGCCTCACCCGGAGGCGGAACTAATGAAAAACTGTTTTTT.

The J gene is TRBJ1-4, the V gene TRBV9; D is possibly TRBD1 (5 bases). CDR3 size: 15 residues. Looked up from germline, CDR1 is SGDLS and CDR2 is YYNGEE. V was cut by 2 bases and J by 8 bases, with 16 bases left in between. The CDR3 region is CASSVTGTRSEKLFF. The CDR3 DNA sequence: TGTGCCAGCAGCGTTACCGGGACGAGAAGCGAAAAACTGTTTTTT.

The chain has TRBV5-1 and TRBJ2-7, with a possible D match to TRBD1 (6 bases). CDR1 and CDR2 (germline): SGHRS, YFSETQ. V gave up 3 bases and J gave up 6 bases, with 16 bases separating them. The CDR3 runs 14 residues. The DNA of the CDR3 is TGCGCCAGCAGCTCTAGTTTACAGGGATCCGAGCAGTACTTC. Translation: CASSSSLQGSEQYF.

This clonotype was seen at least ten times. The chain couples TRBV20-1 to TRBJ2-3, with TRBD2 matching over 7 bases. The CDR3 totals 15 residues. Looked up from germline, CDR1 is DFQATT and CDR2 is SNEGSKA (reference sequence). The ends lost 4 bases at V and 7 bases at J; junction bases unmatched: 14. In DNA, the CDR3 is TGCAGTGCTAACCCCCCGCGACTAGCAACCAATACGCAGTATTTT. Protein: CSANPPRLATNTQYF.

This clonotype was detected only a few times. CDR3 coding DNA: TGCAGTGCTATTATCAGTAATGGGCACAATGAGCAGTTCTTC. Translated, it gives CSAIISNGHNEQFF. V gene TRBV20-1 combines with J gene TRBJ2-1; D is uncertain. Germline CDR1 is DFQATT and CDR2 is SNEGSKA (reference sequence). This CDR3 comprises 14 residues. Trimming shortened V by 4 bases and J by 5 bases, and 15 bases separated the two germline ends.

There are many counts of this clonotype. The CDR3 sequence: CASSLAIGSLSYEQYF. The CDR3 DNA is TGTGCCAGCAGCTTAGCGATAGGGTCTTTGTCCTACGAGCAGTACTTC. The chain links TRBV7-9 to TRBJ2-7; no clear D gene. This CDR3 contains 16 residues. The germline CDR1 and CDR2 sequences are SEHNR and FQNEAQ (reference sequence). The V end lost 0 bases, the J end lost 1 base, and 13 bases lay between the germline ends.

This clonotype was detected a few times. The chain has TRBV12-3 or TRBV12-4 and TRBJ1-2, with D maybe TRBD1 (5 bases). This CDR3 has 13 residues. Trimming pared 7 bases from V and 6 bases from J, leaving 15 bases between. Here the CDR3 DNA reads TGTGCCAGCACCTGGGGCAGAGGAAATGGCTACACCTTC. This translates into CASTWGRGNGYTF.

The V and J genes are TRBV7-9 and TRBJ2-7; TRBD1 or TRBD2 may be the D gene (5 bases each). Germline V CDR1 and CDR2: SEHNR, FQNEAQ (reference sequence). This CDR3 comprises 16 residues. V lost 6 bases to trimming and J lost 2 bases, with 20 bases between them. CDR3 nucleotides: TGTGCCAGCAGTTATCCGCCCCGGGACGTCGCCTACGAGCAGTACTTC. Translated: CASSYPPRDVAYEQYF.

The rearrangement links TRBV12-3 or TRBV12-4 to TRBJ1-1; possibly TRBD1 for D (5 bases). V lost 3 bases and J 3 bases, leaving 14 bases between the germline ends. The length of the CDR3 is 15 residues. The CDR3 spells CASSFRAWGDTEAFF. CDR3 in DNA: TGTGCCAGCAGTTTCAGGGCCTGGGGAGACACTGAAGCTTTCTTT.

This clonotype turned up a few times. This chain links TRBV30 with TRBJ2-5; no definite D call. CDR3 length: 11 residues. Germline-derived CDR1 and CDR2 are GTSNPN and SVGIG (reference sequence). Trimming removed 4 bases from V and 2 bases from J, with 5 bases in between. The CDR3 coding sequence is TGTGCCTGGACAGGTCAAGAGACCCAGTACTTC. This translates into CAWTGQETQYF.

This rearrangement joins TRBV28 to TRBJ2-3, with D perhaps TRBD1 (5 bases). CDR1 is MDHEN and CDR2 is SYDVKM in the germline V gene. The CDR3 runs 16 residues. V lost 6 bases, J lost 3 bases, and 19 bases lay in between. The CDR3 loop is CASSLLGGRETDTQYF. The CDR3 bases are TGTGCCAGCAGCCTCCTAGGCGGCAGGGAAACAGATACGCAGTATTTT.

The sample holds many counts of this clonotype. The chain carries TRBV7-9 and TRBJ2-1; TRBD1 aligns across 10 bases. After removal of 4 bases from V and 6 bases from J, the junction contained 6 bases not matched to a gene. From germline, CDR1 is SEHNR and CDR2 FQNEAQ (reference sequence). There are 15 residues in the CDR3. The CDR3 region has the DNA TGTGCCAGCAGCTCCCGGGACAGGGGTAGCAATGAGCAGTTCTTC. This translates into CASSSRDRGSNEQFF.

This clonotype came up a few times. The genes are TRBV7-2 and TRBJ2-7, with 9 bases matching TRBD2. The V and J ends lost 5 bases and 6 bases, in that order; junction bases with no gene match: 8. Germline CDR1 is SGHTA and CDR2 is FQGNSA. The CDR3 covers 14 residues. Here the CDR3 DNA reads TGTGCCAGCAGCAACCCGGGACTAGCTACCGAGCAGTACTTC. Amino acids: CASSNPGLATEQYF.

The chain combines TRBV4-2 with TRBJ2-1; no clear D. CDR3 size: 15 residues. Germline V gives CDR1 LGHNA, CDR2 YNFKEQ. Trimming shortened V by 0 bases and J by 6 bases, and 12 bases separated the two germline ends. The CDR3 sequence is CASSQDHPVANEQFF. The CDR3 region has the DNA TGTGCCAGCAGCCAAGATCATCCGGTCGCCAATGAGCAGTTCTTC.

Only a few counts were recorded for this clonotype. At one boundary the junction diverges from the germline segment, which might be a read error. This chain connects TRBV15 to TRBJ2-7; D uncertain. The CDR3 loop spans 12 amino acids. CDR1 and CDR2 from the germline V gene are LNHNV and YYDKDF (reference sequence). This chain's CDR3 is CATSRDGQALFF. The CDR3 nucleotides read TGTGCCACCAGCAGAGATGGTCAGGCCCTCTTCTTC.

This clonotype came up many times. The rearrangement links TRBV29-1 to TRBJ1-1; tentative D call: TRBD1 (5 bases). V gave up 7 bases and J gave up 4 bases, with 22 bases separating them. The CDR3 totals 15 residues. Germline lookup yields CDR1 SQVTM and CDR2 ANQGSEA. The CDR3 DNA is TGCAGCGCAGAAGCACTGACAGAGTTTAGCACTGAAGCTTTCTTT. This encodes CSAEALTEFSTEAFF.

The chain links TRBV7-3 to TRBJ1-6; D gene uncertain. The CDR3 totals 13 residues. From germline, CDR1 is SGHTA and CDR2 FQGTGA. Trimming removed 2 bases from V and 8 bases from J, with 7 bases in between. In DNA, the CDR3 is TGTGCCAGCAGCTTATATGGGGATTCACCCCTCCACTTT. It encodes CASSLYGDSPLHF. Looking up the rest from reference TRBV7-3 and TRBJ1-6 gives the full variable domain: GAGVSQTPSNKVTEKGKYVELRCDPISGHTALYWYRQSLGQGPEFLIYFQGTGAADDSGLPNDRFFAVRPEGSVSTLKIQRTERGDSAVYLCASSLYGDSPLHFGNGTRLTVT.

This clonotype came up a few times. This chain connects TRBV29-1 to TRBJ2-3; D uncertain. The CDR3 has 12 residues. Per the germline V gene, CDR1 is SQVTM and CDR2 is ANQGSEA. V was shortened by 3 bases and J by 10 bases, with 14 bases between the two germline ends. CDR3 amino acids: CSVDFFRAAQYF. CDR3 nucleotides: TGCAGCGTTGATTTTTTTAGGGCTGCGCAGTATTTT.

This clonotype was seen at least ten times. The chain carries TRBV7-2 and TRBJ1-2; D is possibly TRBD1 (6 bases). Per germline, CDR1 SGHTA and CDR2 FQGNSA. The CDR3 extends over 13 amino acids. Trimming cost V 5 bases and J 3 bases, with 10 bases left between them. The CDR3 DNA is TGTGCCAGCAGCCTCTACAGGGACTATGGCTACACCTTC. Translation: CASSLYRDYGYTF.